This T cell receptor beta chain was captured by sequencing in a study of human T cells and chemical hapten exposure. For the study at large: Affected patients, primarily female, had alopecia areata, totalis or universalis.

Time point reported: pre-sensitization, week 0. The treatment denotes: therapeutic diphenylcyclopropenone sensitization with weekly scalp DPC. From whole blood left unfractionated, total RNA was extracted. TCRdb ran MiXCR on the RACE reads and lists one entry per CDR3 protein. The sample yields some 300,000 distinct CDR3 sequences, 5.5% seen once. This clonotype came up many times. The CDR3 spans 14 residues. Per the germline V gene, CDR1 is MNHEY and CDR2 is SVGEGT. V was pared by 2 bases and J by 4 bases, with 8 bases between. This TCR was recovered from a woman between 18 and 29 years old with alopecia areata. Some clones in this sample may be carry-over from other donors' samples. The V gene is TRBV6-2 or TRBV6-3, the J gene TRBJ2-2, with D uncertain. The sample here was whole blood, taken in connection with sensitization to the hapten diphenylcyclopropenone (DPC). This CDR3 reads CASSYGTATGELFF. CDR3 DNA sequence: TGTGCCAGCAGTTACGGTACAGCCACCGGGGAGCTGTTTTTT.